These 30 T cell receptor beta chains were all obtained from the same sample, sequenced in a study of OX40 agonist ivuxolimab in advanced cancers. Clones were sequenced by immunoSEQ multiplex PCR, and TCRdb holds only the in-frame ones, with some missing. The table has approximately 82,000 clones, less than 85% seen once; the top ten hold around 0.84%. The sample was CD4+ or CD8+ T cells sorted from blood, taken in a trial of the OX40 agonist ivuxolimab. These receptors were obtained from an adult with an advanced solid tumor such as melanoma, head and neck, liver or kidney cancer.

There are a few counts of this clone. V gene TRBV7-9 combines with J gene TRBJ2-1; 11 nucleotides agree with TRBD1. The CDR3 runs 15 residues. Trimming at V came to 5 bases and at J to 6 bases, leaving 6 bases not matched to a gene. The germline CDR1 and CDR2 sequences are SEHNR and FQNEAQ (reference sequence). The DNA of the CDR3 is TGTGCCAGCAGCCCGCCGGGACAGGGGGGCAATGAGCAGTTCTTC. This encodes CASSPPGQGGNEQFF.

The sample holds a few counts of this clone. DNA for the CDR3: TGTGCCAGCAGCTTAGTTAGCGAGTTTTGGGATTCACCCCTCCACTTT. This sequence encodes CASSLVSEFWDSPLHF. The V call is TRBV7-2, the J call TRBJ1-6; D gene ambiguous. The germline gives CDR1 SGHTA, CDR2 FQGNSA. The V gene lost 1 base and the J gene lost 8 bases, with 15 bases spanning the gap. This CDR3 is 16 amino acids long. Full variable domain (remainder filled in from reference TRBV7-2 and TRBJ1-6): GAGVSQSPSNKVTEKGKDVELRCDPISGHTALYWYRQSLGQGLEFLIYFQGNSAPDKSGLPSDRFSAERTGGSVSTLTIQRTQQEDSAVYLCASSLVSEFWDSPLHFGNGTRLTVT.

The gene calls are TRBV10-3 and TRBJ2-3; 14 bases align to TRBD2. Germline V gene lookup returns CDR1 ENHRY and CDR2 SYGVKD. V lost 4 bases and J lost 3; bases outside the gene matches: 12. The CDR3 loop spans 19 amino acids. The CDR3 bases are TGTGCCATCAGTGGGGCACCGGGACTAGCGGGGGCTGGGACAGATACGCAGTATTTT. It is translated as CAISGAPGLAGAGTDTQYF.

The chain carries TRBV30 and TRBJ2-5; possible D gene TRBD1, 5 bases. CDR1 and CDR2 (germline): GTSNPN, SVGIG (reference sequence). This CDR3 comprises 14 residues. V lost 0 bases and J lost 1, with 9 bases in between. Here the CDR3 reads CAWSVQVFQETQYF. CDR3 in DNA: TGTGCCTGGAGTGTACAGGTCTTCCAAGAGACCCAGTACTTC.

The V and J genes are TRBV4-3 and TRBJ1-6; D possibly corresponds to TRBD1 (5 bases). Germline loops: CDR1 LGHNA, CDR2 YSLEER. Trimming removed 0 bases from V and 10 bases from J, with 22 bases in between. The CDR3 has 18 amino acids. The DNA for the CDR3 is TGCGCCAGCAGCCAAGAAGGACAAGGGGCCGCATCACGGTCACCCCTCCACTTT. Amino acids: CASSQEGQGAASRSPLHF.

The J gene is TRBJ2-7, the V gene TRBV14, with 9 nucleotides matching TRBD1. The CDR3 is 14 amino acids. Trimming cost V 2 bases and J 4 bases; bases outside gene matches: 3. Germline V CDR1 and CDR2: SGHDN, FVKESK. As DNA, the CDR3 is TGTGCCAGCAGCCAAAACAGGGGGCAATACGAGCAGTACTTC. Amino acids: CASSQNRGQYEQYF.

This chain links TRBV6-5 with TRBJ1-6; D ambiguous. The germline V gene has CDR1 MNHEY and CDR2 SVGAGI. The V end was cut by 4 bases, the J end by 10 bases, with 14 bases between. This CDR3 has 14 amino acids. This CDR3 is CASSWNTLGSPLHF. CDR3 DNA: TGTGCCAGCAGTTGGAACACTCTTGGCTCACCCCTCCACTTT.

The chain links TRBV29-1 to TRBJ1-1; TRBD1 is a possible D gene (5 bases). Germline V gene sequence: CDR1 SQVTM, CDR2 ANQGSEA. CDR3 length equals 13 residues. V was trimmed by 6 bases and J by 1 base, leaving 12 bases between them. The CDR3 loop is CSVGRGSNTEAFF. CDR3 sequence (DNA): TGCAGCGTAGGCCGGGGCTCGAACACTGAAGCTTTCTTT.

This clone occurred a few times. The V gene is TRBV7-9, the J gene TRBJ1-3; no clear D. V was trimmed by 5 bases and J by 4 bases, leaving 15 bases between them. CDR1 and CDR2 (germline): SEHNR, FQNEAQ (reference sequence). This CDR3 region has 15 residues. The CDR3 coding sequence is TGTGCCAGCAGCCCCAAGGTCCGGTTGGGAAACACCATATATTTT. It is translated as CASSPKVRLGNTIYF.

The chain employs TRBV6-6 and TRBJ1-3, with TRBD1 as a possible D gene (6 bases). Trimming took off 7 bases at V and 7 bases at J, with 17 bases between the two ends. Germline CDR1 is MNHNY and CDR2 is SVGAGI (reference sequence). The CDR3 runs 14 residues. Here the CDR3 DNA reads TGTGCCAGCACGCAGAACAGGGCTATTAACACCATATATTTT. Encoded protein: CASTQNRAINTIYF.

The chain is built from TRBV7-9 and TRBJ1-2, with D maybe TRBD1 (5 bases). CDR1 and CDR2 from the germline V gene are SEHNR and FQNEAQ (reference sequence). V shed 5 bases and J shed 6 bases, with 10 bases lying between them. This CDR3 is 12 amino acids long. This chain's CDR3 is CASSRGDNGYTF. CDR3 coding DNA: TGTGCCAGCAGCAGGGGCGATAATGGCTACACCTTC.

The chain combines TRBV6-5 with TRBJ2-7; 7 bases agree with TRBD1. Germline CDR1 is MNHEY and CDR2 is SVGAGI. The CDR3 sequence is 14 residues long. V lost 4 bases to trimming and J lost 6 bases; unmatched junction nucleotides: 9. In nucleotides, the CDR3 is TGTGCCAGCAGTTTAGGACAGGTTCTTGGCGAGCAGTACTTC. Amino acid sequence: CASSLGQVLGEQYF.

The CDR3 nucleotides are TGTGCCAGCAGCGTGTTAGGCGGGGCCTCCTACAATGAGCAGTTCTTC. Translated: CASSVLGGASYNEQFF. The chain carries TRBV9 and TRBJ2-1; TRBD2 might be the D (6 bases). Germline values: CDR1 SGDLS, CDR2 YYNGEE. Trimming took off 2 bases at V and 0 bases at J, with 12 bases between the two ends. The CDR3 is 16 residues long.

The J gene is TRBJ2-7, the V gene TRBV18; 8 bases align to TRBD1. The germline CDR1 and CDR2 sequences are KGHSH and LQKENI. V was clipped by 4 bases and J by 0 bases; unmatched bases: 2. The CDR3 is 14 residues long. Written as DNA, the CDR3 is TGTGCCAGCTCACGGACAGGGAGCTCCTACGAGCAGTACTTC. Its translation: CASSRTGSSYEQYF.

CDR3: CASSDVGGYTF. The CDR3 region has the DNA TGTGCCAGCAGTGATGTGGGTGGCTACACCTTC. This chain links TRBV6-1 with TRBJ1-2, with unresolved D. Trimming took 3 bases from V and 7 from J, leaving 6 bases between them. The CDR3 is 11 residues long. Germline CDR1 is MNHNS and CDR2 is SASEGT.

The CDR3 nucleotides read TGCGCCAGCAGCTCACGGGAAAGTTTCTATTACGAGCAGTACTTC. Encoded protein: CASSSRESFYYEQYF. The chain uses TRBV4-1 and TRBJ2-7; possibly TRBD2 for D (5 bases). Trimming took 5 bases from V and 4 from J, leaving 18 bases between them. Germline CDR1 is MGHRA and CDR2 is YSYEKL. The CDR3 extends over 15 amino acids.

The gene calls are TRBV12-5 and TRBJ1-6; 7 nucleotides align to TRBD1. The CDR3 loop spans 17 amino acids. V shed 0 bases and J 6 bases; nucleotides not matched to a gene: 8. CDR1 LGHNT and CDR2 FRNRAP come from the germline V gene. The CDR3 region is CASGLVTGQFFNSPLHF. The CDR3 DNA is TGTGCTAGTGGTTTGGTAACGGGACAGTTTTTTAATTCACCCCTCCACTTT.

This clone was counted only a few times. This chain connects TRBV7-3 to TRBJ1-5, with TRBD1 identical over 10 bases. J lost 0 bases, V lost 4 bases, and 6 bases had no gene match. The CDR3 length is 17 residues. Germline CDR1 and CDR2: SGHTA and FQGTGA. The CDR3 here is CASSCRQGAASNQPQHF. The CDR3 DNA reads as TGTGCCAGCAGCTGTAGACAGGGGGCGGCTAGCAATCAGCCCCAGCATTTT.

This CDR3 is CASSDRTGGNTEAFF. The CDR3 DNA reads TGTGCCAGCAGCGACAGGACAGGGGGCAACACTGAAGCTTTCTTT. This chain links TRBV11-3 with TRBJ1-1, with 11 bases lining up with TRBD1. V lost 5 bases, J lost 2 bases, and 4 bases stayed unmatched. CDR3 length equals 15 residues. CDR1 is SGHNT and CDR2 is YENEEA in the germline V gene.

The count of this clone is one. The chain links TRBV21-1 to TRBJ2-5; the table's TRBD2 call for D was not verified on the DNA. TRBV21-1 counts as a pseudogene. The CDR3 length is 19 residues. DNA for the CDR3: TGTGCCAGCAGCAAAGGGTTAGCGCTCTCGCGGGTGTACCAAGAGACCCAGTACTTC. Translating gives CASSKGLALSRVYQETQYF.

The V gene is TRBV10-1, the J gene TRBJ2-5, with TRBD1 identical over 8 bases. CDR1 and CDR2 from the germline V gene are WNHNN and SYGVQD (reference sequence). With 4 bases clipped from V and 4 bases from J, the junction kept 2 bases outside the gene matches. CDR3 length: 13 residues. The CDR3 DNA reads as TGCGCCAGCAGTGCAGGACAGGGAGAGACCCAGTACTTC. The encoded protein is CASSAGQGETQYF.

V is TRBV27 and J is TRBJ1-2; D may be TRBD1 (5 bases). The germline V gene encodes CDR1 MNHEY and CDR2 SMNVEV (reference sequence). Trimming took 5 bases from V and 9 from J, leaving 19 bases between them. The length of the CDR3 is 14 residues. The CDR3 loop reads CASSTTGTPLSYTF. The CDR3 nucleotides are TGTGCCAGCAGTACGACCGGGACCCCCCTCAGCTACACCTTC.

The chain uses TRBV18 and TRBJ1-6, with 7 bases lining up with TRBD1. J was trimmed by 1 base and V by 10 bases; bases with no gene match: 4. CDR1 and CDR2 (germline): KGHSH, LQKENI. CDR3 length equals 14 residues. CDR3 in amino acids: CATRTGSYNSPLHF. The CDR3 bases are TGTGCCACTAGGACAGGATCCTATAATTCACCCCTCCACTTT.

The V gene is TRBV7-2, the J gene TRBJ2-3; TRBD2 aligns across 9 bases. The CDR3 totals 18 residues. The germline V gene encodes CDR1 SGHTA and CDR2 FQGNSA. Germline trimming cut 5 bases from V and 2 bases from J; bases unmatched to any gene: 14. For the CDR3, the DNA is TGTGCCAGCAGCCCCCGAGGGAAGCGGGGGGTGAACACAGATACGCAGTATTTT. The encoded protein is CASSPRGKRGVNTDTQYF.

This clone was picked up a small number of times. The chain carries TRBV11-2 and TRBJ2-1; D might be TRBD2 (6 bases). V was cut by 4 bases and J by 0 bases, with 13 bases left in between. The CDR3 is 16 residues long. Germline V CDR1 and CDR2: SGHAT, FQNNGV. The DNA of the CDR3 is TGTGCCAGCAGCTCTGGGCGGGGCTTCTCCTACAATGAGCAGTTCTTC. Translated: CASSSGRGFSYNEQFF.

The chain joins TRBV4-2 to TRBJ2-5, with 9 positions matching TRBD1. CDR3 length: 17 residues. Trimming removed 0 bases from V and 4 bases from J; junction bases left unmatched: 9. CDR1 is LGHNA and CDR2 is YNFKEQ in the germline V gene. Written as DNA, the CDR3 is TGTGCCAGCAGCCAAGATGTGACAGGGGGAATGGGAGAGACCCAGTACTTC. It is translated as CASSQDVTGGMGETQYF.

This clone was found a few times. CDR3 region: CSAGQGAQETQYF. The CDR3 nucleotides read TGCAGCGCTGGACAGGGGGCCCAAGAGACCCAGTACTTC. This chain links TRBV29-1 with TRBJ2-5, with 11 positions matching TRBD1. J gave up 1 base and V 7 bases, and 2 bases lay outside the gene matches. Germline loops: CDR1 SQVTM, CDR2 ANQGSEA. The CDR3 runs to 13 residues.

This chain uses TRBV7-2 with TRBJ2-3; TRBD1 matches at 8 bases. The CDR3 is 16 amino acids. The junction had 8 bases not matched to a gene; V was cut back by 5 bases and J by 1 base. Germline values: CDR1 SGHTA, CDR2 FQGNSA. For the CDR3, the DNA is TGTGCCAGCAGCCCTAACCCACAGGGGGGCACAGATACGCAGTATTTT. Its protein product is CASSPNPQGGTDTQYF.

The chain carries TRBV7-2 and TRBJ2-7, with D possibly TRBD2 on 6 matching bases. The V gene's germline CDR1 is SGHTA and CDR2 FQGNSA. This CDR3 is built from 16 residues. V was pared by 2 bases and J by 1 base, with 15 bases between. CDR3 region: CASSLSGQRVSYEQYF. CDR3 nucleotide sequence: TGTGCCAGCAGCTTATCTGGCCAGCGGGTATCCTACGAGCAGTACTTC.

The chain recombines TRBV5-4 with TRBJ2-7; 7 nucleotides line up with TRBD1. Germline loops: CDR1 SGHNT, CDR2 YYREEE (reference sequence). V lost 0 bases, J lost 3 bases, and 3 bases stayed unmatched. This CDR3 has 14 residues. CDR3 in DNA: TGTGCCAGCAGCTTGGCTTGGGACAGCTACGAGCAGTACTTC. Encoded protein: CASSLAWDSYEQYF. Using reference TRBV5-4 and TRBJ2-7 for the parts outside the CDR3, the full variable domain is ETGVTQSPTHLIKTRGQQVTLRCSSQSGHNTVSWYQQALGQGPQFIFQYYREEENGRGNFPPRFSGLQFPNYSSELNVNALELDDSALYLCASSLAWDSYEQYFGPGTRLTVT.